The TCR beta chain described here comes from a study of blood T cell repertoires in COVID-19. Study information: T cells, B-cell-depleted T cells, or PBMCs provided the cDNA or gDNA that served as material.

Only one count was recorded for this clone. Only in-frame clones appear in the TCRdb table, and some are missing; sequencing was by immunoSEQ multiplex PCR. The data contain over 200,000 clones, roughly 78% of them seen just once; the ten biggest clones take up 10% to 15%. V lost 5 bases and J lost 3, with 10 bases in between. CDR3 length: 13 amino acids. Germline CDR1 SEHNR, CDR2 FQNEAQ (reference sequence). The gene calls are TRBV7-9 and TRBJ1-2; unclear D gene. Sequenced: peripheral blood. The clonotype was recovered from a woman between 35 and 50 years old with acute or convalescent COVID-19. This chain's CDR3 is CASSPNRDYGYTF. CDR3 nucleotide sequence: TGTGCCAGCAGCCCAAATCGAGACTATGGCTACACCTTC.